The next 27 T cell receptor beta chains were all read from a single sample in a study of blood T cell repertoires in COVID-19. TCRdb's copy holds only in-frame clones and misses some; the assay was immunoSEQ multiplex PCR. Here the sample spans about 190,000 clones, 80% to 85% being singletons. The sample taken for sequencing was peripheral blood. The receptors stem from a woman between 40 and 50 years old with acute or convalescent COVID-19.

The CDR3 DNA follows: TGTGCCTGGAGTGGACAGGGCGATCAGCCCCAGCATTTT. Encoded protein: CAWSGQGDQPQHF. The chain uses TRBV30 and TRBJ1-5, with 7 bases identical to TRBD1. Trimming at V came to 1 base and at J to 5 bases, leaving 2 bases not matched to a gene. Germline V lookup: CDR1 GTSNPN, CDR2 SVGIG (reference sequence). The CDR3 is 13 residues long.

The table lists this clone with a count of one. The rearrangement links TRBV27 to TRBJ2-3, with D perhaps TRBD2 (6 bases). The CDR3 extends over 15 amino acids. V was clipped by 4 bases and J by 3 bases, with 14 bases between them. The germline V gene encodes CDR1 MNHEY and CDR2 SMNVEV (reference sequence). In DNA form, the CDR3 reads TGTGCCAGCAGTTATCTTTCCCGGGAGACAGATACGCAGTATTTT. Encoded protein: CASSYLSRETDTQYF.

This clone was observed a handful of times. This chain links TRBV6-5 with TRBJ1-2; D perhaps matches TRBD1 (6 bases). Germline CDR1 MNHEY, CDR2 SVGAGI. V lost 7 bases, J lost 8 bases, and 14 bases lay in between. There are 12 residues in the CDR3. The CDR3 DNA reads as TGTGCCAGCAAAATTCACGGGACAGGCTACACCTTC. Protein sequence: CASKIHGTGYTF.

The CDR3, as DNA: TGTGCCAGCAGCGAAGGCGGCTCCGGTCGGACTGAAGCTTTCTTT. The encoded protein is CASSEGGSGRTEAFF. The chain combines TRBV3-1 (or the pseudogene TRBV3-2) with TRBJ1-1, with D unclear. The V and J ends lost 5 bases and 5 bases respectively, with 18 bases between them. The germline CDR1 and CDR2 sequences are LGHDT and YNNKEL (reference sequence). The CDR3 has 15 amino acids.

The chain couples TRBV9 to TRBJ2-5; tentatively, D is TRBD2 (6 bases). This CDR3 is built from 17 residues. V was trimmed by 0 bases and J by 5 bases, leaving 20 bases between them. Per germline, CDR1 SGDLS and CDR2 YYNGEE. The CDR3 nucleotides read TGTGCCAGCAGCGTAGGGGGTAGCGGATGGATCGGGGAGACCCAGTACTTC. The encoded protein is CASSVGGSGWIGETQYF.

This rearrangement joins TRBV3-1 (or the pseudogene TRBV3-2) to TRBJ1-1, with D perhaps matching TRBD1 (6 bases). This CDR3 contains 13 residues. Looked up from germline, CDR1 is LGHDT and CDR2 is YNNKEL (reference sequence). Trimming removed 1 base from V and 4 bases from J, with 7 bases in between. CDR3 residues: CASSQAGVTEAFF. DNA for the CDR3: TGTGCCAGCAGCCAAGCAGGGGTCACTGAAGCTTTCTTT.

The genes are TRBV7-9 and TRBJ2-2; a weak D match, TRBD2 (5 bases). Germline V gives CDR1 SEHNR, CDR2 FQNEAQ (reference sequence). Trimming removed 0 bases at V and 5 bases at J, with 10 bases between. The CDR3 runs to 15 residues. CDR3 in DNA: TGTGCCAGCAGCTTAGCAGCGGCCGTAACCGGGGAGCTGTTTTTT. It specifies CASSLAAAVTGELFF.

The chain couples TRBV7-3 to TRBJ2-1; TRBD1 might be the D (5 bases). Germline V CDR1 and CDR2: SGHTA, FQGTGA. There are 15 residues in the CDR3. V was clipped by 5 bases and J by 5 bases, with 16 bases between them. The CDR3 loop is CASSPIHDSNNEQFF. The CDR3 DNA reads as TGTGCCAGCAGCCCTATACACGACAGTAACAATGAGCAGTTCTTC.

The DNA of the CDR3 is TGTGCCACCAGGACAGGGTCCCGCTACGAGCAGTACTTC. It codes for CATRTGSRYEQYF. The rearrangement joins TRBV6-5 to TRBJ2-7, with 8 bases that match TRBD1. The germline gives CDR1 MNHEY, CDR2 SVGAGI. V trimming: 10 bases; J trimming: 3 bases; junction bases outside the gene matches: 8. This CDR3 has 13 amino acids.

The rearrangement uses TRBV19 and TRBJ2-1, with D maybe TRBD2 (5 bases). The CDR3 is made up of 15 amino acids. The germline V gene has CDR1 LNHDA and CDR2 SQIVND (reference sequence). V was pared by 5 bases and J by 0 bases, with 11 bases between. CDR3 nucleotide sequence: TGTGCCAGTAGTGTCGCCGGGAACTCCTACAATGAGCAGTTCTTC. Its translation: CASSVAGNSYNEQFF.

This chain links TRBV20-1 with TRBJ1-2; D remains unclear. Germline CDR1 is DFQATT and CDR2 is SNEGSKA (reference sequence). This CDR3 has 11 residues. The ends were cut back, 5 bases at V and 1 base at J, with 5 bases in the middle. Here the CDR3 DNA reads TGCAGTGCTCGCTATAACTATGGCTACACCTTC. It specifies CSARYNYGYTF.

The V call is TRBV3-1 (or the pseudogene TRBV3-2), the J call TRBJ2-2; the D gene is possibly TRBD1 (5 bases). Germline loops: CDR1 LGHDT, CDR2 YNNKEL (reference sequence). CDR3 length equals 14 residues. Between the trimmed V and J ends, which lost 0 bases and 7 bases, there was a span of 9 bases. This CDR3 is CASSQEGVVGELFF. CDR3 nucleotide sequence: TGTGCCAGCAGCCAAGAAGGGGTAGTCGGGGAGCTGTTTTTT.

This chain links TRBV15 with TRBJ2-7; D possibly corresponds to TRBD1 (6 bases). Germline V gene sequence: CDR1 LNHNV, CDR2 YYDKDF (reference sequence). The germline V and J ends were trimmed by 1 base and 7 bases, with 11 bases remaining between them. There are 13 residues in the CDR3. The CDR3 DNA sequence: TGTGCCACCAGCAGAGGGACAGCCGGTGAGCAGTACTTC. Residues: CATSRGTAGEQYF.

V and J are TRBV28 and TRBJ2-3; no clear D gene. This CDR3 spans 12 amino acids. Germline CDR1 is MDHEN and CDR2 is SYDVKM. The ends were cut back, 5 bases at V and 2 bases at J, with 5 bases in the middle. The CDR3 DNA reads TGTGCCAGCAGTACATTCACAGATACGCAGTATTTT. Protein product: CASSTFTDTQYF.

The V call is TRBV12-3 or TRBV12-4, the J call TRBJ1-6; maybe TRBD1 (5 bases). This CDR3 has 13 amino acids. The V gene lost 4 bases and the J gene lost 8 bases, with 9 bases spanning the gap. CDR3 protein: CASSSWGDSPLHF. CDR3 in DNA: TGTGCCAGCAGTTCCTGGGGGGATTCACCCCTCCACTTT.

CDR3 residues: CASSSWDSQETQYF. The CDR3, as DNA: TGTGCCAGCAGTTCCTGGGACAGCCAAGAGACCCAGTACTTC. V usage is TRBV6-2 or TRBV6-3 and J usage is TRBJ2-5, with 7 positions matching TRBD1. The junction had 3 bases not matched to a gene; V was cut back by 4 bases and J by 1 base. CDR1 and CDR2 from the germline V gene are MNHEY and SVGEGT. The CDR3 loop spans 14 amino acids.

The chain's CDR3 is CSVASHQETQYF. DNA of the CDR3: TGCAGCGTGGCATCCCACCAAGAGACCCAGTACTTC. V and J are TRBV29-1 and TRBJ2-5; D gene ambiguous. Germline V gives CDR1 SQVTM, CDR2 ANQGSEA. The CDR3 totals 12 residues. Trimming shortened V by 6 bases and J by 0 bases, and 8 bases separated the two germline ends.

This chain joins TRBV7-2 and TRBJ2-7; no clear D. Between the trimmed V and J ends, which lost 5 bases and 2 bases, there was a span of 19 bases. The CDR3 extends over 16 amino acids. Germline V lookup: CDR1 SGHTA, CDR2 FQGNSA. CDR3 region: CASSPRYAFATYEQYF. The DNA for the CDR3 is TGTGCCAGCAGCCCTCGTTATGCATTTGCGACCTACGAGCAGTACTTC.

This clone showed up just a few times. The J gene is TRBJ1-2, the V gene TRBV28, with 8 nucleotides matching TRBD1. Germline CDR1 reads MDHEN; CDR2 reads SYDVKM. This CDR3 is 15 amino acids long. Trimming took 3 bases from V and 3 from J; bases not matched to a gene: 6. The CDR3 reads CASSFRGTGYYGYTF. The CDR3 region has the DNA TGTGCCAGCAGTTTTAGGGGGACAGGATACTATGGCTACACCTTC.

V usage is TRBV19 and J usage is TRBJ2-7, with D maybe TRBD2 (6 bases). The ends were cut back, 3 bases at V and 0 bases at J, with 9 bases in the middle. CDR1 is LNHDA, CDR2 SQIVND, per germline (reference sequence). The CDR3 spans 14 residues. This chain's CDR3 is CASSMRESSYEQYF. The CDR3, as DNA: TGTGCCAGTAGTATGCGGGAATCCTCCTACGAGCAGTACTTC.

This clone was counted once. This chain joins TRBV2 and TRBJ2-7; D unclear. The CDR3 extends over 12 amino acids. Germline lookup yields CDR1 SNHLY and CDR2 FYNNEI. V lost 5 bases and J lost 3, with 8 bases in between. Written as DNA, the CDR3 is TGTGCCAGCAGTTGGTCACACTACGAGCAGTACTTC. This sequence encodes CASSWSHYEQYF.

The chain employs TRBV21-1 and TRBJ1-5; the D segment call TRBD1 is taken from the table without a DNA check. TRBV21-1 is a recognized pseudogene. The CDR3 contains 12 residues. In DNA, the CDR3 is TGTGCCGAGGCACAGGAGAATCAGCCCCAGCATTTT. This translates into CAEAQENQPQHF.

This chain joins TRBV7-2 and TRBJ1-5; 7 bases match TRBD1. Germline values: CDR1 SGHTA, CDR2 FQGNSA. The CDR3 covers 15 residues. V lost 4 bases, J lost 8 bases, and 11 bases stayed unmatched. CDR3 protein: CASSWGQSASEPQHF. Written as DNA, the CDR3 is TGTGCCAGCAGCTGGGGACAGTCCGCGTCTGAGCCCCAGCATTTT.

This chain uses TRBV7-9 with TRBJ1-1; D remains ambiguous. V was clipped by 0 bases and J by 10 bases, with 12 bases between them. Germline loops: CDR1 SEHNR, CDR2 FQNEAQ (reference sequence). The CDR3 runs to 13 residues. The CDR3 here is CASSLAPTLGAFF. The CDR3 DNA sequence: TGTGCCAGCAGCTTAGCGCCGACTCTTGGAGCTTTCTTT.

The CDR3 spells CASRPQAGRYQETQYF. For the CDR3, the DNA is TGTGCCAGCAGGCCCCAAGCGGGAAGGTACCAAGAGACCCAGTACTTC. The rearrangement joins TRBV28 to TRBJ2-5, with 7 bases that match TRBD2. Germline V gives CDR1 MDHEN, CDR2 SYDVKM. The CDR3 extends over 16 amino acids. The V gene end was trimmed by 6 bases and the J gene end by 0 bases; junction bases not matched to a gene: 10.

The gene calls are TRBV5-5 and TRBJ1-5; the D is unclear. CDR1 and CDR2 (germline): SGHKS, YYEKEE (reference sequence). There are 14 residues in the CDR3. Trimming took 4 bases from V and 5 from J, leaving 13 bases between them. Written as DNA, the CDR3 is TGTGCCAGCAGCCTCGGGGTCGGGGATCAGCCCCAGCATTTT. Translating it yields CASSLGVGDQPQHF.

The V gene is TRBV28, the J gene TRBJ2-5; D is perhaps TRBD1 (5 bases). Looked up from germline, CDR1 is MDHEN and CDR2 is SYDVKM. Trimming removed 3 bases from V and 1 base from J, with 18 bases in between. This CDR3 region has 17 residues. This chain's CDR3 is CASSFREWEGVQETQYF. DNA of the CDR3: TGTGCCAGCAGTTTTCGCGAGTGGGAAGGGGTCCAAGAGACCCAGTACTTC.